A single sample is the source of the 29 T cell receptor beta chains below, sequenced in a study of a mutant IDH1 vaccine in newly diagnosed glioma. Their cognate antigens are unknown. Time point of the sample: week 11, during vaccination. What each vaccine dose contained was 300 ug of mutant IDH1 20-mer peptide, accompanied by topical imiquimod. Produced via immunoSEQ multiplex PCR; TCRdb's table is partial and in-frame only. The table has around 120,000 clones, around 80% seen once; the top ten hold about 5.5%. Specimen: PBMCs, collected from a glioma patient whose treatment included an IDH1 peptide vaccine. The receptor set was obtained from a man between 40 and 49 years old with glioma.

This clone occurred once. Germline and junction disagree at one end, which may indicate a read error. The chain couples TRBV7-2 to TRBJ2-6, with D hard to call. CDR1 is SGHTA, CDR2 FQGNSA, per germline. CDR3 length: 14 amino acids. The CDR3 spells CASSLAGGANVLTF. The CDR3 DNA reads TGTGCCAGCAGTTTAGCAGGTGGGGCCAACGTCCTGACTTTC.

The gene calls are TRBV10-3 and TRBJ1-6, with D possibly matching TRBD1 (6 bases). Germline V gene lookup returns CDR1 ENHRY and CDR2 SYGVKD. The CDR3 extends over 15 amino acids. With 10 bases removed from V and 4 bases from J, the gap between germline ends came to 17 bases. CDR3 loop: CASTPTGAYNSPLHF. The CDR3 DNA reads TGTGCCAGCACACCCACGGGGGCATATAATTCACCCCTCCACTTT.

This clone was counted between two and nine times. The chain has TRBV29-1 and TRBJ1-3; D is undetermined. The CDR3 is 13 residues long. Trimming removed 6 bases at V and 0 bases at J, with 9 bases between. Germline V CDR1 and CDR2: SQVTM, ANQGSEA. The CDR3 region is CSVASGSGNTIYF. Written as DNA, the CDR3 is TGCAGCGTCGCCTCTGGCTCTGGAAACACCATATATTTT.

V is TRBV30 and J is TRBJ2-1, with 7 positions matching TRBD2. The CDR3 totals 15 residues. After removal of 5 bases from V and 0 bases from J, the junction contained 7 bases not matched to a gene. Looked up from germline, CDR1 is GTSNPN and CDR2 is SVGIG (reference sequence). CDR3 in amino acids: CAWGFGGVSYNEQFF. Written as DNA, the CDR3 is TGTGCCTGGGGTTTTGGGGGGGTCTCCTACAATGAGCAGTTCTTC.

The chain is built from TRBV5-6 and TRBJ2-1, with 7 bases that match TRBD1. CDR3 length: 15 amino acids. Germline lookup yields CDR1 SGHDT and CDR2 YYEEEE. Trimming at V came to 3 bases and at J to 4 bases, leaving 7 bases not matched to a gene. This chain's CDR3 is CASSYDRALYNEQFF. In DNA form, the CDR3 reads TGTGCCAGCAGCTACGACAGGGCATTATACAATGAGCAGTTCTTC.

In nucleotides, the CDR3 is TGTGCCAGCAGTGACTCGACAGGCGGGTACAATGAGCAGTTCTTC. Residues: CASSDSTGGYNEQFF. This chain links TRBV6-4 with TRBJ2-1; D is perhaps TRBD1 (6 bases). The germline V gene has CDR1 MRHNA and CDR2 SNTAGT. Trimming removed 0 bases at V and 4 bases at J, with 10 bases between. CDR3 length equals 15 residues.

This chain links TRBV6-5 with TRBJ2-7; 10 nucleotides line up with TRBD2. The CDR3 covers 15 residues. V shed 4 bases, J shed 2 bases, and the junction held 5 bases outside the gene matches. In germline, CDR1 is MNHEY, CDR2 SVGAGI. CDR3 sequence: CASSSSSGGPYEQYF. The CDR3 DNA sequence: TGTGCCAGCAGTTCCTCTAGCGGGGGACCCTACGAGCAGTACTTC.

The chain carries TRBV19 and TRBJ2-3; 7 nucleotides match TRBD1. This CDR3 is 13 amino acids long. Per germline, CDR1 LNHDA and CDR2 SQIVND (reference sequence). V gave up 10 bases and J gave up 3 bases; unmatched junction bases: 7. CDR3 in amino acids: CATLDRLTDTQYF. CDR3 sequence (DNA): TGTGCCACCTTGGACAGGCTTACAGATACGCAGTATTTT.

The chain has TRBV7-2 and TRBJ1-1; 8 bases match TRBD1. The CDR3 spans 15 residues. Germline CDR1 is SGHTA and CDR2 is FQGNSA. V was pared by 5 bases and J by 2 bases, with 7 bases of the junction left unmatched. The CDR3 sequence is CASSRGQGANTEAFF. The CDR3 region has the DNA TGTGCCAGCAGCAGAGGACAGGGTGCTAACACTGAAGCTTTCTTT.

The chain uses TRBV28 and TRBJ2-3, with D tentatively TRBD2 (5 bases). V lost 1 base to trimming and J lost 6 bases, with 11 bases between them. The length of the CDR3 is 14 residues. The V gene's germline CDR1 is MDHEN and CDR2 SYDVKM. The CDR3 bases are TGTGCCAGCAGTTTATTTCGGGGAGCGGATACGCAGTATTTT. This encodes CASSLFRGADTQYF.

The chain combines TRBV6-5 with TRBJ2-1; D unclear. There are 13 residues in the CDR3. Between the trimmed V and J ends, which lost 7 bases and 0 bases, there was a span of 7 bases. CDR1 is MNHEY and CDR2 is SVGAGI in the germline V gene. CDR3 in amino acids: CASIGSSYNEQFF. CDR3 sequence (DNA): TGTGCCAGCATAGGCAGCTCCTACAATGAGCAGTTCTTC.

This clone was seen only a few times. This rearrangement joins TRBV30 to TRBJ2-7; maybe TRBD1 (7 bases). Looked up from germline, CDR1 is GTSNPN and CDR2 is SVGIG (reference sequence). The germline V and J ends were trimmed by 3 bases and 0 bases, with 12 bases remaining between them. CDR3 length: 14 residues. CDR3 nucleotides: TGTGCCTGGAGGCCGCAGGGGGGCTCCTACGAGCAGTACTTC. It specifies CAWRPQGGSYEQYF.

This clone appeared a single time. An end of the junction does not agree with germline; a read error may underlie this. V is TRBV15 and J is TRBJ2-5; 9 bases align to TRBD1. The CDR3 covers 15 residues. Germline lookup yields CDR1 LNHNV and CDR2 YYDKDF (reference sequence). CDR3 bases: TGTGCCGCCAGTCTGGGGACAGGGTCGGGGGAGACCCAGTACTTC. Translated, it gives CAASLGTGSGETQYF.

The V gene is TRBV10-2, the J gene TRBJ1-1; D might be TRBD1 (5 bases). CDR1 and CDR2 (germline): WSHSY, SAAADI. The CDR3 is 15 amino acids. V was shortened by 1 base and J by 8 bases, with 17 bases between the two germline ends. The CDR3 is CASSELGLGVGEAFF. CDR3 nucleotides: TGCGCCAGCAGTGAGTTGGGGTTAGGGGTAGGCGAAGCTTTCTTT.

This chain uses TRBV18 with TRBJ1-1, with D possibly TRBD1 on 6 matching bases. Germline values: CDR1 KGHSH, CDR2 LQKENI. V was trimmed by 5 bases and J by 1 base, leaving 14 bases between them. The CDR3 length is 15 residues. The CDR3: CASSRGAEKNTEAFF. The CDR3 region has the DNA TGTGCCAGCTCAAGGGGGGCAGAGAAGAACACTGAAGCTTTCTTT.

J is TRBJ1-1 and V is TRBV5-8, with a possible D match to TRBD1 (6 bases). The CDR3 totals 14 residues. V was trimmed by 4 bases and J by 3 bases, leaving 13 bases between them. Germline lookup yields CDR1 SGHTS and CDR2 YDEGEE. The CDR3 DNA reads TGTGCCAGCAGCCCCTGGCCAGGGGACACTGAAGCTTTCTTT. Translated: CASSPWPGDTEAFF.

The rearrangement uses TRBV7-9 and TRBJ1-4; D possibly corresponds to TRBD1 (6 bases). V was pared by 5 bases and J by 6 bases, with 16 bases between. This CDR3 is built from 15 residues. The germline CDR1 and CDR2 sequences are SEHNR and FQNEAQ (reference sequence). The CDR3 reads CASSLLGAGDEKLFF. The CDR3 DNA reads as TGTGCCAGCAGCCTCCTGGGGGCGGGGGATGAAAAACTGTTTTTT. Using reference TRBV7-9 and TRBJ1-4 for the parts outside the CDR3, the full variable domain is DTGVSQNPRHKITKRGQNVTFRCDPISEHNRLYWYRQTLGQGPEFLTYFQNEAQLEKSRLLSDRFSAERPKGSFSTLEIQRTEQGDSAMYLCASSLLGAGDEKLFFGSGTQLSVL.

The chain employs TRBV7-9 and TRBJ2-1; D is unclear. V was pared by 5 bases and J by 6 bases, with 5 bases between. This CDR3 spans 11 amino acids. CDR1 and CDR2 (germline): SEHNR, FQNEAQ (reference sequence). The CDR3, as DNA: TGTGCCAGCAGCCTGTTCAATGAGCAGTTCTTC. This gives the protein CASSLFNEQFF.

CDR3 sequence reads: CASSQEVGRAGNTIYF. CDR3 nucleotide sequence: TGTGCCAGCAGCCAAGAAGTCGGTAGGGCTGGAAACACCATATATTTT. The rearrangement joins TRBV4-2 to TRBJ1-3; D not certain. The CDR3 has 16 amino acids. Germline CDR1 LGHNA, CDR2 YNFKEQ. V lost 0 bases, J lost 2 bases, and 11 bases lay in between.

The chain has TRBV6-5 and TRBJ2-7; 10 nucleotides agree with TRBD1. CDR3 length: 15 residues. V was clipped by 0 bases and J by 5 bases; unmatched bases: 4. Germline CDR1 is MNHEY and CDR2 is SVGAGI. CDR3 region: CASSYSGTGANEQYF. CDR3 nucleotides: TGTGCCAGCAGTTACTCCGGGACAGGGGCTAACGAGCAGTACTTC.

The count of this clone is one. V and J are TRBV7-9 and TRBJ2-1, with TRBD1 identical over 9 bases. CDR3 length: 15 amino acids. The germline CDR1 and CDR2 sequences are SEHNR and FQNEAQ (reference sequence). V lost 5 bases and J lost 3; bases outside the gene matches: 5. CDR3 DNA: TGTGCCAGCAGCCCCGGGACAGGGCGCTACAATGAGCAGTTCTTC. Encoded protein: CASSPGTGRYNEQFF. The variable domain in full, with the rest retrieved from reference TRBV7-9 and TRBJ2-1, is DTGVSQNPRHKITKRGQNVTFRCDPISEHNRLYWYRQTLGQGPEFLTYFQNEAQLEKSRLLSDRFSAERPKGSFSTLEIQRTEQGDSAMYLCASSPGTGRYNEQFFGPGTRLTVL.

The CDR3 protein is CASSFPSGGVLEKLFF. DNA for the CDR3: TGTGCCAGCAGTTTCCCCTCAGGGGGTGTGTTAGAAAAACTGTTTTTT. This rearrangement joins TRBV28 to TRBJ1-4; 7 bases line up with TRBD1. Germline V gives CDR1 MDHEN, CDR2 SYDVKM. Germline trimming cut 3 bases from V and 8 bases from J; bases unmatched to any gene: 12. CDR3 length equals 16 residues.

This clone was seen once. The chain is built from TRBV6-6 and TRBJ1-5; no clear D. The CDR3 spans 13 residues. Per the germline V gene, CDR1 is MNHNY and CDR2 is SVGAGI (reference sequence). Trimming cost V 2 bases and J 7 bases, with 9 bases left between them. The CDR3 reads CASSYGFNQPQHF. The CDR3 DNA reads as TGTGCCAGCAGTTACGGATTTAACCAGCCCCAGCATTTT.

The V call is TRBV6-6, the J call TRBJ2-7; TRBD1 matches 8 bases. Germline V gene lookup returns CDR1 MNHNY and CDR2 SVGAGI (reference sequence). The V and J ends lost 6 bases and 2 bases, in that order; junction bases with no gene match: 6. The length of the CDR3 is 14 residues. The CDR3 region is CASRGDRRPYEQYF. The CDR3 nucleotides are TGTGCCAGCAGGGGGGACAGGCGGCCCTACGAGCAGTACTTC.

This chain joins TRBV7-6 and TRBJ1-2, with 7 bases matching TRBD1. The CDR3 spans 15 residues. Germline CDR1 is SGHVS and CDR2 is FNYEAQ. V lost 1 base and J lost 4; bases outside the gene matches: 6. CDR3 sequence reads: CASSLGPGGLYGYTF. The CDR3 DNA is TGTGCCAGCAGCTTAGGGCCAGGGGGGCTCTATGGCTACACCTTC.

This sequence joins TRBV4-3 and TRBJ2-7; D tentatively reads TRBD1 or TRBD2 (5 bases each). CDR1 and CDR2 from the germline V gene are LGHNA and YSLEER. The CDR3 is 16 amino acids. Trimming removed 0 bases from V and 2 bases from J, with 14 bases in between. CDR3 nucleotide sequence: TGCGCCAGCAGCCAAGATGTGGGGGACGGCACCTACGAGCAGTACTTC. Protein sequence: CASSQDVGDGTYEQYF.

The chain joins TRBV7-6 to TRBJ2-7; the D is unclear. The CDR3 covers 13 residues. Germline V gene data show CDR1 as SGHVS and CDR2 as FNYEAQ. Trimming left V 1 base short and J 3 bases short, with 7 bases between. The CDR3 coding sequence is TGTGCCAGCAGCTTAGGCCCAGACTACGAGCAGTACTTC. Translated, it gives CASSLGPDYEQYF.

The gene calls are TRBV1 and TRBJ2-3; the table's D gene call, TRBD2, was not cross checked with the DNA. TRBV1 has pseudogene status. The CDR3 is 17 amino acids. Here the CDR3 DNA reads TGCACCAGCAGCCAAGGCCGCCTTCCGAGGCTCACAGATACGCAGTATTTT. Protein product: CTSSQGRLPRLTDTQYF.

This chain links TRBV15 with TRBJ2-5; the D call may be TRBD1 or TRBD2 (5 bases each). V lost 3 bases and J lost 2, with 13 bases in between. The CDR3 has 15 amino acids. The V gene's germline CDR1 is LNHNV and CDR2 YYDKDF (reference sequence). The CDR3 protein is CATSRNRDLQETQYF. The CDR3, as DNA: TGTGCCACCAGCAGGAATCGGGACCTACAAGAGACCCAGTACTTC. Using reference TRBV15 and TRBJ2-5 for the parts outside the CDR3, the full variable domain is DAMVIQNPRYQVTQFGKPVTLSCSQTLNHNVMYWYQQKSSQAPKLLFHYYDKDFNNEADTPDNFQSRRPNTSFCFLDIRSPGLGDTAMYLCATSRNRDLQETQYFGPGTRLLVL.